This TCR beta chain was recorded in a study of blood T cells in healthy people across ages. About the study: Through template switching, about one barcoded beta molecule was captured per two T cells, as measured in model experiments.

Donors gave about 9.3 milliliters of peripheral blood apiece. The V and J ends lost 7 bases and 2 bases respectively, with 14 bases between them. The CDR3 extends over 15 amino acids. Points from the study as a whole: CMV infection status of these donors was not known. A conclusive naive versus antigen-experienced comparison was prevented by the unsorted PBMCs.

Concerning this clonotype itself: Its antigen is undetermined.

A second PCR of 7 to 11 cycles used a sample-barcoded 5' primer and a J-beta primer mix. MiXCR, run by TCRdb on the 5' RACE reads, gives a single entry per CDR3 protein. The sample shows approximately 810,000 distinct CDR3 sequences, more than 25% of them seen only once. The sequence derives from a woman aged 80 or over in good health. The specimen was blood. This rearrangement joins TRBV12-3 or TRBV12-4 to TRBJ2-2; D is tentatively TRBD1 or TRBD2 (6 bases each). The CDR3 reads CASMIWGANTGELFF. Here the CDR3 DNA reads TGTGCCAGCATGATTTGGGGGGCTAACACCGGGGAGCTGTTTTTT.